Below are 30 T cell receptor beta chains sequenced from a single sample in a study of T cells in Graves' hyperthyroidism and ophthalmopathy. RNA transcripts yielded amplified TCR beta CDR3 regions. The HTBI primer set served for first-round RT-PCR of the TCR CDR3. MiXCR, applied by TCRdb to the multiplex PCR reads, yields one record per CDR3 protein. The sample lists more than 350,000 distinct CDR3 sequences, roughly 15% seen once, with under 25% in the top ten. Specimen: blood. The receptors here all came from a woman aged 60-70 years with Graves' ophthalmopathy.

This clonotype showed up just a few times. The gene calls are TRBV20-1 and TRBJ1-1; TRBD1 might be the D (6 bases). V lost 5 bases to trimming and J lost 6 bases, with 19 bases between them. Germline CDR1 reads DFQATT; CDR2 reads SNEGSKA (reference sequence). The CDR3 loop spans 14 amino acids. The CDR3, as DNA: TGCAGTGCTCCCAGAACGAATGGGGGCCCTGAAGCTTTCTTT. It yields the protein CSAPRTNGGPEAFF.

The chain has TRBV24-1 and TRBJ2-5, with 7 positions matching TRBD1. CDR1 and CDR2 (germline): KGHDR, SFDVKD. After removal of 3 bases from V and 2 bases from J, the junction contained 5 bases not matched to a gene. This CDR3 comprises 15 residues. CDR3 DNA: TGTGCCACCAGTGATCCCCGGACAGGACAAGAGACCCAGTACTTC. Residues: CATSDPRTGQETQYF.

This clonotype was seen only once. The chain joins TRBV7-9 to TRBJ2-1; D might be TRBD1 or TRBD2, each matching 5 bases. Between the trimmed V and J ends, which lost 4 bases and 4 bases, there was a span of 20 bases. Germline values: CDR1 SEHNR, CDR2 FQNEAQ (reference sequence). The CDR3 runs 17 residues. CDR3 in DNA: TGTGCCAGCAGCTCAATGGACGGGACCAGTACTTACAATGAGCAGTTCTTC. It encodes CASSSMDGTSTYNEQFF.

The chain couples TRBV5-1 to TRBJ2-2, with 11 bases lining up with TRBD2. The CDR3 length is 17 residues. Germline V CDR1 and CDR2: SGHRS, YFSETQ. V was clipped by 1 base and J by 6 bases; unmatched bases: 8. The DNA for the CDR3 is TGCGCCAGCAGCTTGAGGTCACTAGCGGGAGCGGCCGGGGAGCTGTTTTTT. Its translation: CASSLRSLAGAAGELFF.

The chain couples TRBV6-1 to TRBJ2-4; the match to TRBD1 covers 7 bases. Germline lookup yields CDR1 MNHNS and CDR2 SASEGT. V was clipped by 5 bases and J by 5 bases; unmatched bases: 6. CDR3 length: 14 amino acids. CDR3 protein: CASSLMQGENIQYF. The CDR3 DNA reads as TGTGCCAGCAGTTTGATGCAGGGGGAAAACATTCAGTACTTC.

Many counts were recorded for this clonotype. V gene TRBV20-1 combines with J gene TRBJ2-3; a possible D gene is TRBD2 (5 bases). Germline V gives CDR1 DFQATT, CDR2 SNEGSKA (reference sequence). V was cut by 3 bases and J by 0 bases, with 13 bases left in between. The CDR3 covers 15 residues. DNA for the CDR3: TGCAGTGCTAGGGTCTTCGAGCGGAGCACAGATACGCAGTATTTT. Amino acid sequence: CSARVFERSTDTQYF.

Ten or more counts support this clonotype. The chain employs TRBV20-1 and TRBJ2-7, with D perhaps TRBD2 (6 bases). Germline V gene data show CDR1 as DFQATT and CDR2 as SNEGSKA (reference sequence). The length of the CDR3 is 15 residues. Trimming removed 0 bases at V and 3 bases at J, with 15 bases between. The CDR3 is CSARDPGTGGYEQYF. CDR3 nucleotides: TGCAGTGCTAGAGATCCCGGGACCGGGGGCTACGAGCAGTACTTC.

This clonotype was found many times. V is TRBV3-1 and J is TRBJ2-1; no clear D. The germline V gene has CDR1 LGHDT and CDR2 YNNKEL (reference sequence). The CDR3 length is 13 residues. Trimming cost V 2 bases and J 7 bases, with 9 bases left between them. CDR3 in DNA: TGTGCCAGCAGCCAAAGAGCAGGAAATGAGCAGTTCTTC. Its protein is CASSQRAGNEQFF.

Ten or more counts support this clonotype. This chain uses TRBV27 with TRBJ2-5; D tentatively reads TRBD1 or TRBD2 (5 bases each). The CDR3 contains 17 residues. Trimming took off 5 bases at V and 1 base at J, with 20 bases between the two ends. CDR1 is MNHEY, CDR2 SMNVEV, per germline (reference sequence). Here the CDR3 reads CASSRGTGSGLQETQYF. The CDR3 region has the DNA TGTGCCAGCAGTAGAGGGACGGGGAGCGGACTCCAAGAGACCCAGTACTTC.

This clonotype was seen many times. The chain couples TRBV12-3 or TRBV12-4 to TRBJ2-3, with D maybe TRBD1 (5 bases). V dropped 5 bases and J dropped 5 bases, with 23 bases sitting between them. This CDR3 has 17 amino acids. Here the CDR3 reads CASSPDRRVGSGDTQYF. Written as DNA, the CDR3 is TGTGCCAGCAGTCCCGACAGACGGGTTGGATCGGGAGATACGCAGTATTTT.

The chain carries TRBV9 and TRBJ2-1; 10 nucleotides agree with TRBD2. This CDR3 has 16 amino acids. Germline loops: CDR1 SGDLS, CDR2 YYNGEE. J gave up 0 bases and V 5 bases, and 5 bases lay outside the gene matches. The CDR3 nucleotides are TGTGCCAGCAGTTTTCTAGCGGGAGACTCCTACAATGAGCAGTTCTTC. Translating it yields CASSFLAGDSYNEQFF.

This clonotype was detected ten times or more. The chain joins TRBV6-1 to TRBJ1-2; D unresolved. Trimming stripped 4 bases from V and 8 bases from J, with 17 bases between. This CDR3 has 14 residues. Germline CDR1 reads MNHNS; CDR2 reads SASEGT. CDR3 sequence: CASSARVLLGGYTF. The CDR3 nucleotides are TGTGCCAGCAGTGCCCGGGTCCTACTGGGAGGCTACACCTTC.

About this clonotype: This may be a read error: a much more frequent sequence differs by one nucleotide. The conserved phenylalanine or tryptophan is not found at the CDR3 terminus, so this likely reflects a read error. DNA of the CDR3: TGTGCCTGGAAGAGCAGCGCCCAAGAGACCCAGTACTCC. Encoded protein: CAWKSSAQETQYS. The gene calls are TRBV30 and TRBJ2-5, with D hard to call. This CDR3 is built from 13 residues. The V gene's germline CDR1 is GTSNPN and CDR2 SVGIG (reference sequence). V lost 4 bases, J lost 1 base, and 10 bases lay in between.

The chain couples TRBV3-1 to TRBJ2-7; 9 nucleotides align to TRBD2. Germline CDR1 and CDR2: LGHDT and YNNKEL (reference sequence). V trimming: 4 bases; J trimming: 5 bases; junction bases outside the gene matches: 3. The length of the CDR3 is 13 residues. The CDR3 DNA is TGTGCCAGCAGCCCGTTAGCGGGAGACGAGCAGTACTTC. Its translation: CASSPLAGDEQYF.

This clonotype was detected only a few times. The DNA of the CDR3 is TGTGCCAGCAGCTGGGGACGGACCTTATCCTACGAGCAGTACTTC. Translation gives CASSWGRTLSYEQYF. This chain links TRBV14 with TRBJ2-7; D is tentatively TRBD1 or TRBD2 (5 bases each). Between the trimmed V and J ends, which lost 5 bases and 1 base, there was a span of 15 bases. CDR3 length equals 15 residues. Germline loops: CDR1 SGHDN, CDR2 FVKESK.

This clonotype appeared a few times. This chain connects TRBV15 to TRBJ1-2; D gene uncertain. Per the germline V gene, CDR1 is LNHNV and CDR2 is YYDKDF (reference sequence). V was trimmed by 3 bases and J by 6 bases, leaving 11 bases between them. The CDR3 length is 13 residues. The CDR3 is CATSSMRRNGYTF. In DNA, the CDR3 is TGTGCCACCAGCAGCATGAGGCGCAATGGCTACACCTTC.

This clonotype has at least ten counts. The rearrangement joins TRBV15 to TRBJ2-7, with 7 bases that match TRBD2. The junction had 8 bases not matched to a gene; V was cut back by 0 bases and J by 3 bases. The CDR3 runs 16 residues. Germline assignment: CDR1 LNHNV and CDR2 YYDKDF (reference sequence). Written as DNA, the CDR3 is TGTGCCACCAGCAGAGATAAGGCTAGCGGTTTCTACGAGCAGTACTTC. It translates to CATSRDKASGFYEQYF.

This clonotype has at least ten counts. The chain joins TRBV20-1 to TRBJ2-3; 11 bases map to TRBD2. Germline assignment: CDR1 DFQATT and CDR2 SNEGSKA (reference sequence). Trimming removed 6 bases from V and 5 bases from J; junction bases left unmatched: 10. This CDR3 is built from 15 residues. The CDR3 is CSAIGTSGPGDTQYF. CDR3 nucleotide sequence: TGCAGTGCAATTGGGACTAGCGGTCCAGGAGATACGCAGTATTTT.

This clonotype has a count of ten or more. The CDR3 sequence: CSVRTGGNTEAFF. CDR3 bases: TGCAGCGTGAGGACAGGGGGCAACACTGAAGCTTTCTTT. The chain recombines TRBV29-1 with TRBJ1-1; TRBD1 aligns across 11 bases. Germline-derived CDR1 and CDR2 are SQVTM and ANQGSEA. Unmatched junction bases numbered 2, after V lost 6 bases and J lost 2 bases. CDR3 length: 13 residues.

This clonotype has at least ten counts. This chain links TRBV2 with TRBJ2-7; D is undetermined. CDR3 length equals 13 residues. CDR1 is SNHLY, CDR2 FYNNEI, per germline. V was shortened by 3 bases and J by 1 base, with 7 bases between the two germline ends. In DNA form, the CDR3 reads TGTGCCAGCAGTGATGGGTTATCCTACGAGCAGTACTTC. It encodes CASSDGLSYEQYF.

Many counts were recorded for this clonotype. This rearrangement joins TRBV10-3 to TRBJ2-3; 8 bases are a match to TRBD2. The CDR3 runs to 15 residues. Germline loops: CDR1 ENHRY, CDR2 SYGVKD. Trimming took 0 bases from V and 8 from J; bases not matched to a gene: 7. In nucleotides, the CDR3 is TGTGCCATCAGTGAGTCCAGCGGGAGCACGGGTACGCAGTATTTT. Protein product: CAISESSGSTGTQYF.

Ten or more counts support this clonotype. V and J are TRBV6-2 or TRBV6-3 and TRBJ2-1; D is unresolved. Per the germline V gene, CDR1 is MNHEY and CDR2 is SVGEGT. Deletions cut 1 base from V and 9 bases from J, with 7 bases between. There are 12 residues in the CDR3. As DNA, the CDR3 is TGTGCCAGCAGTTACTTTACGGCTGAGCAGTTCTTC. The encoded protein is CASSYFTAEQFF.

As to this clonotype: This sequence may be a read error, since a much larger clone differs from it by one base. The rearrangement uses TRBV5-1 and TRBJ2-3; TRBD2 matches 9 bases. CDR3 length: 15 amino acids. Germline lookup yields CDR1 SGHRS and CDR2 YFSETQ. V lost 4 bases to trimming and J lost 6 bases; unmatched junction nucleotides: 9. The CDR3 DNA follows: TGCGCCAGCAGCCCCCCAAGCGGGGGGCGGGATACGCAGTATTTT. It codes for CASSPPSGGRDTQYF. Full variable domain (remainder filled in from reference TRBV5-1 and TRBJ2-3): KAGVTQTPRYLIKTRGQQVTLSCSPISGHRSVSWYQQTPGQGLQFLFEYFSETQRNKGNFPGRFSGRQFSNSRSEMNVSTLELGDSALYLCASSPPSGGRDTQYFGPGTRLTVL.

This chain uses TRBV7-8 with TRBJ2-2; 9 bases fit TRBD1. CDR1 SGHVS and CDR2 FQNEAQ come from the germline V gene. After removal of 5 bases from V and 2 bases from J, the junction contained 6 bases not matched to a gene. The CDR3 is 16 amino acids. The CDR3 bases are TGTGCCAGCAGCGGGCGGGGACAGGGTAACACCGGGGAGCTGTTTTTT. Its protein is CASSGRGQGNTGELFF.

A remark on this clonotype: The junction does not match germline at one end; this may be a read error. This chain connects TRBV10-2 to TRBJ2-7; 9 bases are shared with TRBD2. Germline V gene data show CDR1 as WSHSY and CDR2 as SAAADI. The CDR3 contains 15 residues. The CDR3 sequence is CASSLGLAGSYERYF. CDR3 coding DNA: TGCGCCAGCAGTCTGGGACTAGCAGGCTCCTACGAGCGGTACTTC.

This clonotype has only one observation. The chain joins TRBV11-3 to TRBJ2-5; D might be TRBD1 (5 bases). Germline values: CDR1 SGHNT, CDR2 YENEEA. This CDR3 comprises 16 residues. With 4 bases removed from V and 1 base from J, the gap between germline ends came to 16 bases. This CDR3 is CASSSRTTQGQETQYF. The CDR3 nucleotides are TGTGCCAGCAGCTCAAGGACGACCCAGGGCCAAGAGACCCAGTACTTC.

This clonotype has a count of ten or more. Relative to the germline gene, one junction end is altered; a read error may explain this. The rearrangement joins TRBV19 to TRBJ1-5; TRBD1 might be the D (6 bases). Per germline, CDR1 LNHDA and CDR2 SQIVND (reference sequence). This CDR3 is built from 13 residues. CDR3 nucleotides: TGTGCCACTAGTGACAGGAGCAATCAGCCCCAGCATTTT. Amino acid sequence: CATSDRSNQPQHF.

The CDR3 DNA reads TGTGCCAGCAGTTTCCGACAGGGGGCTGAAGATACGCAGTATTTT. Translated, it gives CASSFRQGAEDTQYF. The genes are TRBV6-1 and TRBJ2-3, with 10 bases identical to TRBD1. In germline, CDR1 is MNHNS, CDR2 SASEGT. This CDR3 is built from 15 residues. Unmatched junction bases numbered 7, after V lost 5 bases and J lost 5 bases.

This clonotype was seen at least ten times. The J gene is TRBJ2-7, the V gene TRBV27; D is unresolved. In germline, CDR1 is MNHEY, CDR2 SMNVEV (reference sequence). V was cut by 5 bases and J by 0 bases, with 11 bases left in between. This CDR3 spans 14 amino acids. This chain's CDR3 is CASSPDRDSYEQYF. The CDR3 bases are TGTGCCAGCAGTCCTGACCGAGACTCCTACGAGCAGTACTTC.

This clonotype was found a few times. The J gene is TRBJ1-1, the V gene TRBV5-6; D gene ambiguous. Germline V gives CDR1 SGHDT, CDR2 YYEEEE. V lost 0 bases to trimming and J lost 0 bases, with 18 bases between them. CDR3 length equals 18 residues. DNA of the CDR3: TGTGCCAGCAGCTTGGCTTTTCCGGGGAATCGAGTGAACACTGAAGCTTTCTTT. This encodes CASSLAFPGNRVNTEAFF.